There are many counts of the clone carrying this T cell receptor (beta chain). Antigen unknown. The read ends 3 residues shy of where the CDR3 ends; the end is completed using the germline J gene. The assay was immunoSEQ multiplex PCR, and TCRdb's table has in-frame clones only and misses some. The sample presents about 15,000 clones, none singletons. The entry originates in a study of T cell clonality in common variable immunodeficiency. Study-wide results and caveats: Reportedly, TCR beta sequences from common variable immunodeficiency showed fewer deletions and N-nucleotide insertions.

Germline loops: CDR1 MNHNS, CDR2 SASEGT. Trimming removed 3 bases from V and 0 bases from J; junction bases left unmatched: 2. The CDR3 has 16 amino acids. The source of this sequence is a human donor with common variable immunodeficiency. The sample consisted of peripheral blood mononuclear cells. The rearrangement links TRBV6-1 to TRBJ1-6; TRBD1 aligns across 7 bases. CDR3 loop: CASSDYRGSYNSPLHF. The sequenced CDR3 bases are TGTGCCAGCAGTGATTACAGGGGCTCCTATAATTCACCC.